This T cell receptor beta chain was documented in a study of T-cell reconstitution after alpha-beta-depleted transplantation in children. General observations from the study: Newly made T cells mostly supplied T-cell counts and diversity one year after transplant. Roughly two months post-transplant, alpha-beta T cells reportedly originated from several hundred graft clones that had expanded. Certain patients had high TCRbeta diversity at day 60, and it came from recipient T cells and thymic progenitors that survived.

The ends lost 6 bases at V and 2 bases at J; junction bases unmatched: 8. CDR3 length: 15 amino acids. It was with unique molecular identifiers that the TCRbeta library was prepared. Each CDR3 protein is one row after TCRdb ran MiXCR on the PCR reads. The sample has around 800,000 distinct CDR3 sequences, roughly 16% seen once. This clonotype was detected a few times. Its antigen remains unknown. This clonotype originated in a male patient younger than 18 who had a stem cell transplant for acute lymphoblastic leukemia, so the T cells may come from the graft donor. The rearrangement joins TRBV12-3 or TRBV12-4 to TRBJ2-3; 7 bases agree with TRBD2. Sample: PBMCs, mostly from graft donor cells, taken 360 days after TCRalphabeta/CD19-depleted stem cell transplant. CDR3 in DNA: TGTGCCAGCAGACCGGGACTACAGCTCACAGATACGCAGTATTTT. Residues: CASRPGLQLTDTQYF.